The 23 T cell receptor beta chains listed next were all sequenced from one sample in a study of T cell responses to AZD1222 COVID-19 vaccine. Clones were sequenced by immunoSEQ multiplex PCR, and TCRdb holds only the in-frame ones, with some missing. In the table there are roughly 150,000 clones, roughly 91% of which are singletons. This specimen was peripheral blood, taken on day 0 of AZD1222 vaccination. The origin of the receptors is an adult in good health.

The V call is TRBV20-1, the J call TRBJ1-1; TRBD1 might be the D (5 bases). V gave up 8 bases and J gave up 6 bases, with 13 bases separating them. This CDR3 contains 11 residues. The V gene's germline CDR1 is DFQATT and CDR2 SNEGSKA (reference sequence). Here the CDR3 DNA reads TGCAGTATAAAGGGACCGGCTGAAGCTTTCTTT. Its protein is CSIKGPAEAFF.

The rearrangement links TRBV29-1 to TRBJ2-1, with D perhaps matching TRBD1 or TRBD2 (6 bases each). The V gene lost 3 bases and the J gene lost 0 bases, with 21 bases spanning the gap. This CDR3 comprises 18 residues. Germline assignment: CDR1 SQVTM and CDR2 ANQGSEA. Here the CDR3 reads CSVELWGAEGVSYNEQFF. CDR3 in DNA: TGCAGCGTTGAGCTCTGGGGGGCGGAGGGGGTCTCCTACAATGAGCAGTTCTTC.

V is TRBV19 and J is TRBJ1-2, with a possible D match to TRBD1 (6 bases). The CDR3 sequence is 17 residues long. V was cut by 6 bases and J by 4 bases, with 24 bases left in between. Germline loops: CDR1 LNHDA, CDR2 SQIVND (reference sequence). The chain's CDR3 is CASSPPLEGGRSYGYTF. The CDR3 nucleotides are TGTGCCAGTAGCCCCCCCCTTGAGGGGGGAAGGAGCTATGGCTACACCTTC.

V usage is TRBV6-5 and J usage is TRBJ1-3; 7 bases are shared with TRBD1. Per germline, CDR1 MNHEY and CDR2 SVGAGI. The CDR3 has 16 residues. The J segment lost 0 bases and the V segment lost 3 bases, leaving 5 bases of the junction unmatched. The chain's CDR3 is CASSYSTGSSGNTIYF. In nucleotides, the CDR3 is TGTGCCAGCAGTTATTCGACAGGGTCCTCTGGAAACACCATATATTTT.

J is TRBJ1-2 and V is TRBV7-2; tentative D call: TRBD1 (5 bases). Germline V gene lookup returns CDR1 SGHTA and CDR2 FQGNSA. The CDR3 consists of 16 residues. Trimming removed 3 bases at V and 6 bases at J, with 20 bases between. DNA for the CDR3: TGTGCCAGCAGCTTGAGAATGTGGGTCGGGACGGATGGCTACACCTTC. It translates to CASSLRMWVGTDGYTF.

The CDR3 nucleotides read TGTGCCAGCAGTCGGGGGGGGAGTGAAAAACTGTTTTTT. This encodes CASSRGGSEKLFF. This sequence joins TRBV28 and TRBJ1-4; the D gene is possibly TRBD1 (5 bases). V gave up 5 bases and J gave up 7 bases, with 11 bases separating them. The germline V gene has CDR1 MDHEN and CDR2 SYDVKM. CDR3 length: 13 amino acids.

The count of this clone is one. The identical CDR3 is also encoded by other nucleotide sequences in the sample. The CDR3 nucleotides read TGTGCCAGTAGTATAGCGGGAGGACCATACAATGAGCAGTTCTTC. Residues: CASSIAGGPYNEQFF. The chain carries TRBV19 and TRBJ2-1; 7 bases match TRBD2. The J segment lost 4 bases and the V segment lost 1 base, leaving 4 bases of the junction unmatched. The germline V gene encodes CDR1 LNHDA and CDR2 SQIVND (reference sequence). CDR3 length: 15 amino acids. Full variable domain (missing parts from reference TRBV19 and TRBJ2-1): DGGITQSPKYLFRKEGQNVTLSCEQNLNHDAMYWYRQDPGQGLRLIYYSQIVNDFQKGDIAEGYSVSREKKESFPLTVTSAQKNPTAFYLCASSIAGGPYNEQFFGPGTRLTVL.

CDR3: CASRRPLRTGVLTDTQYF. CDR3 in DNA: TGTGCCAGCCGAAGACCTTTACGGACAGGGGTCCTCACAGATACGCAGTATTTT. This chain connects TRBV7-2 to TRBJ2-3; 9 bases map to TRBD1. The CDR3 is 18 amino acids. V trimming: 8 bases; J trimming: 2 bases; junction bases outside the gene matches: 17. CDR1 is SGHTA, CDR2 FQGNSA, per germline.

The rearrangement uses TRBV27 and TRBJ2-1; 7 bases are shared with TRBD2. With 0 bases clipped from V and 4 bases from J, the junction kept 12 bases outside the gene matches. Looked up from germline, CDR1 is MNHEY and CDR2 is SMNVEV (reference sequence). This CDR3 region has 18 residues. CDR3 sequence: CASSLSAGRGGPYNEQFF. In nucleotides, the CDR3 is TGTGCCAGCAGTTTATCGGCCGGCCGGGGAGGGCCTTACAATGAGCAGTTCTTC.

This chain links TRBV3-1 (or the pseudogene TRBV3-2) with TRBJ1-6, with D unclear. The CDR3 runs to 17 residues. Between the trimmed V and J ends, which lost 2 bases and 2 bases, there was a span of 13 bases. Germline CDR1 is LGHDT and CDR2 is YNNKEL (reference sequence). The CDR3 DNA sequence: TGTGCCAGCAGCCAAAGGTTAACGCATCCCTATAATTCACCCCTCCACTTT. Translated: CASSQRLTHPYNSPLHF.

The chain couples TRBV19 to TRBJ2-5; 7 nucleotides align to TRBD2. J was trimmed by 3 bases and V by 3 bases; bases with no gene match: 4. Germline CDR1 and CDR2: LNHDA and SQIVND (reference sequence). The CDR3 covers 14 residues. The CDR3 bases are TGTGCCAGTAGTATGGGGCTAGCGGAAGAGACCCAGTACTTC. Its translation is CASSMGLAEETQYF.

In this sample, this clone turned up a few times. The chain employs TRBV9 and TRBJ1-3, with a possible D match to TRBD1 (5 bases). The CDR3 covers 15 residues. CDR1 SGDLS and CDR2 YYNGEE come from the germline V gene. Trimming removed 0 bases at V and 3 bases at J, with 10 bases between. Written as DNA, the CDR3 is TGTGCCAGCAGCGTAGCGGGGGTAGGTGGAAACACCATATATTTT. Its protein product is CASSVAGVGGNTIYF.

CDR3 loop: CASSPTAGGAAYNEQFF. The CDR3 coding sequence is TGTGCCAGCTCACCAACGGCGGGGGGAGCTGCGTACAATGAGCAGTTCTTC. This rearrangement joins TRBV18 to TRBJ2-1, with 8 bases identical to TRBD2. Germline assignment: CDR1 KGHSH and CDR2 LQKENI. The CDR3 is 17 amino acids. V was pared by 2 bases and J by 4 bases, with 10 bases of the junction left unmatched.

The chain employs TRBV19 and TRBJ1-5, with D tentatively TRBD1 (5 bases). CDR1 and CDR2 (germline): LNHDA, SQIVND (reference sequence). V was shortened by 6 bases and J by 1 base, with 13 bases between the two germline ends. The CDR3 runs to 15 residues. This CDR3 is CASRLGGASNQPQHF. For the CDR3, the DNA is TGTGCCAGTAGGTTGGGAGGGGCCAGCAATCAGCCCCAGCATTTT. The full variable domain, its missing parts supplied by reference TRBV19 and TRBJ1-5, is DGGITQSPKYLFRKEGQNVTLSCEQNLNHDAMYWYRQDPGQGLRLIYYSQIVNDFQKGDIAEGYSVSREKKESFPLTVTSAQKNPTAFYLCASRLGGASNQPQHFGDGTRLSIL.

V gene TRBV6-5 combines with J gene TRBJ2-5, with a weak D call TRBD2 (5 bases). Germline-derived CDR1 and CDR2 are MNHEY and SVGAGI. This CDR3 has 15 residues. Trimming left V 5 bases short and J 2 bases short, with 15 bases between. CDR3 protein: CASSLSVRGQETQYF. In DNA, the CDR3 is TGTGCCAGCAGTCTATCCGTCCGAGGGCAAGAGACCCAGTACTTC.

J is TRBJ1-2 and V is TRBV27; D call uncertain. Germline V lookup: CDR1 MNHEY, CDR2 SMNVEV (reference sequence). V dropped 6 bases and J dropped 8 bases, with 16 bases sitting between them. The CDR3 has 13 residues. CDR3 nucleotide sequence: TGTGCCAGCAGCGAGGTCCCAAAGATCGGCTACACCTTC. This gives the protein CASSEVPKIGYTF.

This rearrangement joins TRBV7-2 to TRBJ1-2; D perhaps matches TRBD1 (5 bases). The CDR3 contains 14 residues. The V gene lost 4 bases and the J gene lost 8 bases, with 17 bases spanning the gap. Germline CDR1 SGHTA, CDR2 FQGNSA. The CDR3 region has the DNA TGTGCCAGCAGCTCAGTCCGGGACCTAACGGGCTACACCTTC. It encodes CASSSVRDLTGYTF.

The chain links TRBV9 to TRBJ2-7, with 8 bases matching TRBD2. The germline CDR1 and CDR2 sequences are SGDLS and YYNGEE. The V gene end was trimmed by 2 bases and the J gene end by 4 bases; junction bases not matched to a gene: 8. This CDR3 has 15 residues. Here the CDR3 DNA reads TGTGCCAGCAGCGTTAGCGGGACACTTCCGTACGAGCAGTACTTC. It encodes CASSVSGTLPYEQYF. The whole variable domain, remainder taken from reference TRBV9 and TRBJ2-7, is DSGVTQTPKHLITATGQRVTLRCSPRSGDLSVYWYQQSLDQGLQFLIQYYNGEERAKGNILERFSAQQFPDLHSELNLSSLELGDSALYFCASSVSGTLPYEQYFGPGTRLTVT.

This chain connects TRBV7-8 to TRBJ1-1; D remains ambiguous. V shed 5 bases and J shed 0 bases, with 7 bases lying between them. Germline lookup yields CDR1 SGHVS and CDR2 FQNEAQ. The CDR3 has 13 residues. CDR3 amino acids: CASSLYLNTEAFF. CDR3 DNA: TGTGCCAGCAGCCTCTACCTGAACACTGAAGCTTTCTTT.

This clone occurred once. This chain connects TRBV6-2 or TRBV6-3 to TRBJ1-1; D uncertain. The CDR3 is made up of 14 amino acids. Deletions cut 2 bases from V and 1 base from J, with 8 bases between. Germline V gene data show CDR1 as MNHEY and CDR2 as SVGEGT. The CDR3: CASSYAYPNTEAFF. DNA of the CDR3: TGTGCCAGCAGTTACGCGTACCCGAACACTGAAGCTTTCTTT.

The chain recombines TRBV25-1 with TRBJ1-2; 7 bases match TRBD1. CDR3 length: 14 residues. Per germline, CDR1 MGHDK and CDR2 SYGVNS. The V gene end was trimmed by 5 bases and the J gene end by 6 bases; junction bases not matched to a gene: 9. CDR3 DNA: TGTGCCAGCAGTATTACAGGGGTGTCGGATGGCTACACCTTC. It is translated as CASSITGVSDGYTF.

The chain employs TRBV7-2 and TRBJ1-1, with D perhaps matching TRBD1 (6 bases). Trimming removed 4 bases at V and 5 bases at J, with 14 bases between. CDR3 length: 14 residues. The germline V gene has CDR1 SGHTA and CDR2 FQGNSA. CDR3 region: CASSSGTGLTEAFF. The DNA of the CDR3 is TGTGCCAGCAGCTCAGGAACAGGGTTAACTGAAGCTTTCTTT.

The rearrangement joins TRBV9 to TRBJ2-7; 10 bases are a match to TRBD1. The CDR3 is 14 amino acids. Germline V gives CDR1 SGDLS, CDR2 YYNGEE. V was pared by 4 bases and J by 5 bases, with 6 bases of the junction left unmatched. CDR3 nucleotides: TGTGCCAGCAGCCCGGGACAGGGGACCCACGAGCAGTACTTC. Translated: CASSPGQGTHEQYF.